In this sample, the clone carrying this TCR beta chain turned up many times. Looked up from germline, CDR1 is SQVTM and CDR2 is ANQGSEA. V was clipped by 6 bases and J by 1 base, with 12 bases between them. The CDR3 length is 13 residues. The time point: newly diagnosed GD, antithyroid drugs for less than 3 months. RNA extracted from PBMCs served as the sequencing template. The data belong to a study of regulatory T cells in long-lasting Graves disease. Arm-PCR of CDR3 regions and iRepertoire HTBI primers were the basis on which TCR beta libraries were built. Using its own MiXCR run on the multiplex PCR reads, TCRdb lists one record per CDR3 protein. The repertoire holds about 540,000 distinct CDR3 sequences, with around an eighth as singletons. The sample was also linked to a second study, of T cells in Graves' hyperthyroidism and ophthalmopathy.

The origin of this receptor is a man aged 25-45 years with Graves disease. This chain connects TRBV29-1 to TRBJ2-5; D may match TRBD1 or TRBD2 (5 bases each). Specimen: peripheral blood mononuclear cells (PBMCs), collected at new diagnosis, from a patient treated with antithyroid drugs. The CDR3 DNA sequence: TGCAGCGTCGGGACCCCACTCCAAGAGACCCAGTACTTC. Translated, it gives CSVGTPLQETQYF.